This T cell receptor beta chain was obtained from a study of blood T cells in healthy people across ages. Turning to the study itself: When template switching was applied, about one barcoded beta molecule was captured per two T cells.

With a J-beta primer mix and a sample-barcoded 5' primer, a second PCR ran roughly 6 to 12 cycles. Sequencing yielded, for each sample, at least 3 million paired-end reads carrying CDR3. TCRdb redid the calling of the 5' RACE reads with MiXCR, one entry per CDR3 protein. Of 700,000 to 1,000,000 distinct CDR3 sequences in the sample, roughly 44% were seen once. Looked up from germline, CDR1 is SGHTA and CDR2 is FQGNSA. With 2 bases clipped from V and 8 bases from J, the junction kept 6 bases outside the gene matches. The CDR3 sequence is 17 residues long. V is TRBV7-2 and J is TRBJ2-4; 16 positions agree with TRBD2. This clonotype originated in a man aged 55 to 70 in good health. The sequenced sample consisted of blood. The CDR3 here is CASSLTGLAGGLDIQYF. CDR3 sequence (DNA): TGTGCCAGCAGCTTAACGGGACTAGCGGGGGGGCTAGACATTCAGTACTTC.